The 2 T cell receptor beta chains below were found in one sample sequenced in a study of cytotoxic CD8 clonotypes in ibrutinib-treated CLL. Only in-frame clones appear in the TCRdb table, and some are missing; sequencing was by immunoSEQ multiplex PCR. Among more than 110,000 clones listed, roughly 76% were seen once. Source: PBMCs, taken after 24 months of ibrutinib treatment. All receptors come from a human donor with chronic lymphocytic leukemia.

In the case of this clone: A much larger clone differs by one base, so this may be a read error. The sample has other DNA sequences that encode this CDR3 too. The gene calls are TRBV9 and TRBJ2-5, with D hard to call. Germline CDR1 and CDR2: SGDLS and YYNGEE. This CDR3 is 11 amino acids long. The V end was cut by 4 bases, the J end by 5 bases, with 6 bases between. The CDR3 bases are TGTGCCAGCAGCCCCGGGGAGACCCAGTACTTC. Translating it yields CASSPGETQYF.

Here the CDR3 reads CSVATGGSTYEQYF. CDR3 sequence (DNA): TGCAGCGTAGCCACAGGGGGCTCCACCTACGAGCAGTACTTC. The V call is TRBV29-1, the J call TRBJ2-7; 9 nucleotides line up with TRBD1. The CDR3 spans 14 residues. After removal of 6 bases from V and 2 bases from J, the junction contained 8 bases not matched to a gene. The germline V gene has CDR1 SQVTM and CDR2 ANQGSEA.